This T cell receptor beta chain came from a study of blood T cells in healthy people across ages. Germline loops: CDR1 KGHSH, CDR2 LQKENI. This CDR3 contains 14 residues. Trimming removed 0 bases from V and 5 bases from J, with 8 bases in between. Primers used in a second PCR of roughly 7 to 12 cycles were a sample-barcoded 5' primer and a J-beta primer mix. TCRdb re-called the 5' RACE reads with MiXCR, one entry per CDR3 protein. The repertoire holds some 670,000 distinct CDR3 sequences, with over 40% as singletons. This clonotype has a handful of counts. Sequenced sample: blood. The V gene is TRBV18, the J gene TRBJ1-5; D gene unclear. The sequence was obtained from a woman of 80 years or more in good health. The CDR3 spells CASSPPPRDQPQHF. CDR3 in DNA: TGTGCCAGCTCACCACCTCCGCGGGATCAGCCCCAGCATTTT.